This T cell receptor beta chain was recorded in a study of early T cells in non-severe SARS-CoV-2 infection. Individually, cDNA molecules had unique molecular identifiers attached to them. MiXCR was run by TCRdb on the 5' RACE reads, yielding one entry per CDR3 protein. The sample consists of some 76,000 distinct CDR3 sequences, less than 20% of them appearing once. Losses at the gene ends were 3 bases for V and 1 base for J; bases not matched to a gene: 5. The CDR3 covers 15 residues. Germline V gene lookup returns CDR1 DFQATT and CDR2 SNEGSKA (reference sequence). In its sample, this clonotype was seen a few times.

The rearrangement uses TRBV20-1 and TRBJ2-7; 11 bases agree with TRBD2. The specimen sequenced was whole blood. The TCR was taken from an adult who was a healthcare worker with PCR-confirmed SARS-CoV-2 infection or an uninfected control (not recorded which). CDR3 bases: TGCAGTGCTAGCTCCGGGACTAGCGGATCCTACGAGCAGTACTTC. Translating gives CSASSGTSGSYEQYF.